The present T cell receptor beta chain was sequenced within a study of identical twins. The V and J ends lost 3 bases and 6 bases respectively, with 12 bases between them. The CDR3 has 15 amino acids. Germline CDR1 reads ENHRY; CDR2 reads SYGVKD. As for this clonotype: Its target is unknown.

Overall study results and limits: It was possible that invariant MAIT and iNKT cells partly confounded the zero-insertion analyses.

TCRdb fed the 5' RACE reads into MiXCR, producing one record per CDR3 protein. The sample includes around 960,000 distinct CDR3 sequences, roughly an eighth of them seen just once. These data were likewise used in another study, on yellow fever vaccine responses in identical twins.

The chain joins TRBV10-3 to TRBJ1-6; D gene ambiguous. This sequence was found in a woman younger than 35 in good health. Sequencing input: PBMCs. The CDR3 DNA is TGTGCCATCAGTGATAGGACGGCGTCTAATTCACCCCTCCACTTT. Translated, it gives CAISDRTASNSPLHF.